This TCR beta chain was profiled in a study of post-analysis software for immune sequencing data (dated by TCRdb to the mid-2010s). Regarding the research as a whole: Recorded disease courses included relapsing-remitting, secondary progressive and progressive-relapsing multiple sclerosis, with some patients lacking subtype annotation. The multiple sclerosis patient repertoires were compared with some twelve previously published healthy control repertoires from donors aged 6 to 25 years. A subset of samples was prepared in parallel using single-end sample barcoding, then pooled and co-amplified after Illumina adapter ligation. Beyond this particular receptor, the publication reports: Significantly higher frequencies in patients than in controls were found for five or six TRBV segments, including TRBV5-6, TRBV5-1 and TRBV20-1. Compared with controls, multiple sclerosis patients had significantly lower normalized Chao1 diversity, a finding suggesting substantial peripheral T-cell clonal expansion. When samples were clustered directly using the F measure, samples prepared in the same batch co-clustered strongly, which prompted a batch-effect correction. The control group was slightly older than the multiple sclerosis patient group.

TCR beta repertoires were profiled from peripheral blood of 13 young patients with multiple sclerosis to demonstrate the VDJtools post-analysis software. The multiple sclerosis patients were children and adolescents between roughly 6 and 16 years of age. Turning to this clonotype: Its specific antigen is unknown. Qualities for individual bases were not recorded, and no much larger clone is one base off.

As encoded in the germline V gene (reference sequence), CDR1 is DFQATT while CDR2 is SNEGSKA. V has 5 bases trimmed and J has 5 bases trimmed; junction bases matching no gene number 9. Reading from cysteine to phenylalanine, the CDR3 counts 13 amino acids. The only DNA kept is the CDR3, 39 bases in frame from the first base. The library was obtained by PCR. TCRdb lists the instrument as Illumina HiSeq 2500. To reduce PCR and sequencing biases, unique molecular identifiers were built into the TCR beta cDNA libraries. About 500,000 cDNA molecules were obtained for every 1 to 10 million input T cells, so each molecule roughly corresponded to one T cell. The same protocol used for the earlier healthy control dataset was applied to prepare and sequence the patient libraries. Within a given batch, samples were prepared together, multiplexed and sequenced on the same HiSeq lane. Regarding the original processing steps: Raw barcoded reads were processed with MIGEC, discarding single-read molecular identifier groups before consensus assembly and CDR3 extraction. Clonotype tables were post-analysed with VDJtools, normalizing diversity by down-sampling all datasets to the smallest sample size. In repertoire overlap clustering, CDR3 amino acid sequences, but not nucleotide sequences, were matched to correct batch-related cross-sample contamination. In TCRdb, the public reads were trimmed at Q25 with fastp and aligned with MiXCR, with productive beta chains retained. Every distinct CDR3 protein forms one entry, paired with its most common genes and DNA. The V and J calls follow TCRdb's processing rather than the paper's. This sample has 750,000 to 950,000 distinct CDR3 sequences in its table, and under 70% of those were observed once. The ten largest account for roughly 4.4% of the sample.

This chain is built from TRBV20-1 and TRBJ2-7; TRBD1 aligns with 7 central bases. Sequenced input: blood. The clonotype comes from a girl aged 5 to 17 with multiple sclerosis. The DNA is TGCAGTGCTCCCGAACTACAGGGGCACGAGCAGTACTTC. Its coded protein is CSAPELQGHEQYF.